These 24 T cell receptor beta chains were sequenced from one sample in a study of blood T cell repertoires in COVID-19. Produced via immunoSEQ multiplex PCR; TCRdb's table is partial and in-frame only. The sample has more than 200,000 clones, around 80% seen once. The sequencing sample was made of PBMCs or T cells enriched from blood (not recorded which). Source of these receptors: a man aged 25-45 years with acute COVID-19.

V and J are TRBV4-1 and TRBJ2-6; a weak D match, TRBD2 (5 bases). The CDR3 consists of 17 residues. The germline V and J ends were trimmed by 0 bases and 3 bases, with 12 bases remaining between them. Germline CDR1 and CDR2: MGHRA and YSYEKL. CDR3 region: CASSQDSGNGGANVLTF. The CDR3 DNA sequence: TGCGCCAGCAGCCAAGACTCGGGGAACGGTGGGGCCAACGTCCTGACTTTC.

V gene TRBV10-1 combines with J gene TRBJ2-7, with a weak D call TRBD1 (6 bases). V was shortened by 2 bases and J by 0 bases, with 14 bases between the two germline ends. CDR3 length: 16 amino acids. Germline V lookup: CDR1 WNHNN, CDR2 SYGVQD (reference sequence). The CDR3 nucleotides are TGCGCCAGCAGTGAGACGGTATCCAGGGGCTCCTACGAGCAGTACTTC. This gives the protein CASSETVSRGSYEQYF.

The chain couples TRBV4-1 to TRBJ1-1, with a weak D call TRBD1 (5 bases). The CDR3 contains 12 residues. Germline V gene data show CDR1 as MGHRA and CDR2 as YSYEKL. The germline V and J ends were trimmed by 2 bases and 8 bases, with 9 bases remaining between them. CDR3 sequence (DNA): TGCGCCAGCAGCCAAAGGGGCCGGGAAGCTTTCTTT. Its protein is CASSQRGREAFF.

The chain links TRBV6-5 to TRBJ2-7, with D possibly TRBD1 on 6 matching bases. From germline, CDR1 is MNHEY and CDR2 SVGAGI. Trimming took 8 bases from V and 5 from J, leaving 16 bases between them. This CDR3 is 13 amino acids long. The CDR3 loop is CASQILGTNEQYF. In nucleotides, the CDR3 is TGTGCCAGCCAGATTTTAGGGACAAACGAGCAGTACTTC.

V usage is TRBV5-1 and J usage is TRBJ1-5; tentative D call: TRBD1 (5 bases). CDR3 size: 16 residues. Trimming removed 0 bases at V and 4 bases at J, with 14 bases between. From germline, CDR1 is SGHRS and CDR2 YFSETQ. CDR3 in amino acids: CASSLGWGLGNQPQHF. In DNA, the CDR3 is TGCGCCAGCAGCTTGGGCTGGGGCTTGGGTAATCAGCCCCAGCATTTT.

This chain links TRBV9 with TRBJ2-1; the D gene is possibly TRBD2 (5 bases). This CDR3 has 18 residues. V dropped 1 base and J dropped 5 bases, with 22 bases sitting between them. The germline V gene has CDR1 SGDLS and CDR2 YYNGEE. CDR3 protein: CASSVKGPHPSTNNEQFF. For the CDR3, the DNA is TGTGCCAGCAGCGTAAAAGGTCCCCATCCGTCGACTAACAATGAGCAGTTCTTC.

This clone was detected once. CDR3 region: CASSSPGQIPDTQYF. In nucleotides, the CDR3 is TGTGCCAGCAGCTCCCCGGGACAGATACCAGATACGCAGTATTTT. The rearrangement uses TRBV5-4 and TRBJ2-3, with 7 bases matching TRBD1. The CDR3 extends over 15 amino acids. Germline V gene data show CDR1 as SGHNT and CDR2 as YYREEE (reference sequence). Losses at the gene ends were 3 bases for V and 4 bases for J; bases not matched to a gene: 8.

The gene calls are TRBV5-6 and TRBJ2-5; D not certain. V was clipped by 4 bases and J by 2 bases, with 15 bases between them. The CDR3 length is 15 residues. Germline V CDR1 and CDR2: SGHDT, YYEEEE. The CDR3 DNA follows: TGTGCCAGCAGCATGGGCAGTTCTTATCAAGAGACCCAGTACTTC. This codes for CASSMGSSYQETQYF.

The genes are TRBV6-1 and TRBJ1-3, with unresolved D. The V gene's germline CDR1 is MNHNS and CDR2 SASEGT. V was shortened by 0 bases and J by 0 bases, with 6 bases between the two germline ends. The CDR3 sequence is 15 residues long. The DNA of the CDR3 is TGTGCCAGCAGTGAAGCGATGAGCTCTGGAAACACCATATATTTT. Protein product: CASSEAMSSGNTIYF.

This chain uses TRBV28 with TRBJ2-4; no clear D gene. Germline CDR1 MDHEN, CDR2 SYDVKM. This CDR3 contains 10 residues. V lost 3 bases, J lost 8 bases, and 2 bases lay in between. CDR3 protein: CASSFDIQYF. The CDR3 DNA follows: TGTGCCAGCAGTTTCGACATTCAGTACTTC.

This clone was seen more than once but under ten times. CDR3 sequence: CASSLDRGRYEQYF. The CDR3 DNA is TGTGCCAGCAGCTTGGATCGGGGTCGCTACGAGCAGTACTTC. The chain combines TRBV11-2 with TRBJ2-7; tentatively, D is TRBD2 (5 bases). The germline V gene has CDR1 SGHAT and CDR2 FQNNGV. V lost 3 bases and J 3 bases, leaving 12 bases between the germline ends. The CDR3 is 14 residues long.

V and J are TRBV4-2 and TRBJ2-5, with 12 positions matching TRBD2. Germline-derived CDR1 and CDR2 are LGHNA and YNFKEQ. The CDR3 has 15 residues. Trimming at V came to 3 bases and at J to 5 bases, leaving 4 bases not matched to a gene. CDR3 amino acids: CASSQASGGAETQYF. CDR3 sequence (DNA): TGTGCCAGCAGCCAGGCTAGCGGGGGGGCGGAGACCCAGTACTTC.

V gene TRBV19 combines with J gene TRBJ2-7; 9 nucleotides agree with TRBD1. V lost 5 bases, J lost 5 bases, and 4 bases stayed unmatched. This CDR3 contains 13 residues. CDR1 and CDR2 (germline): LNHDA, SQIVND (reference sequence). The chain's CDR3 is CASSLRQGDEQYF. The CDR3 bases are TGTGCCAGTAGTCTCCGACAGGGGGACGAGCAGTACTTC.

On this clone: Sequence at one end of the junction differs from germline and may be a read error. The chain recombines TRBV20-1 with TRBJ2-7; D not resolved. CDR1 is DFQATT and CDR2 is SNEGSKA in the germline V gene (reference sequence). CDR3 length equals 11 residues. The CDR3 region has the DNA TGCAGTGCTAGGGGCTCCAACGAGCAGTACTTC. It encodes CSARGSNEQYF.

In DNA form, the CDR3 reads TGTGCCTGGTCCCTGACCGGGACTTTACTCTACGAGCAGTACTTC. Its translation is CAWSLTGTLLYEQYF. This chain joins TRBV30 and TRBJ2-7, with D perhaps matching TRBD2 (6 bases). Germline V gives CDR1 GTSNPN, CDR2 SVGIG (reference sequence). The ends were cut back, 5 bases at V and 3 bases at J, with 20 bases in the middle. The CDR3 sequence is 15 residues long.

The rearrangement joins TRBV10-2 to TRBJ1-1; the match to TRBD1 covers 8 bases. This CDR3 has 18 amino acids. The junction had 17 bases not matched to a gene; V was cut back by 6 bases and J by 2 bases. Germline V gene lookup returns CDR1 WSHSY and CDR2 SAAADI. The CDR3 sequence: CASRKYQGAGDQNTEAFF. Here the CDR3 DNA reads TGCGCCAGCAGGAAATATCAGGGGGCCGGTGACCAAAACACTGAAGCTTTCTTT.

V and J are TRBV4-1 and TRBJ1-5, with 8 bases aligning to TRBD1. V was pared by 5 bases and J by 4 bases, with 7 bases of the junction left unmatched. Germline CDR1 reads MGHRA; CDR2 reads YSYEKL. The CDR3 contains 15 residues. The CDR3 here is CASSADRDRNQPQHF. Here the CDR3 DNA reads TGCGCCAGCAGCGCCGACCGGGACAGGAATCAGCCCCAGCATTTT.

This clone was counted a single time. This sequence joins TRBV7-7 and TRBJ2-2, with a tentative D call TRBD2 (5 bases). The CDR3 is 15 amino acids. Germline CDR1 and CDR2: SSHAT and FNYEAQ (reference sequence). The V and J ends lost 4 bases and 3 bases respectively, with 12 bases between them. CDR3 nucleotides: TGTGCCAGCAGCTGGGAGAACGAACACACCGGGGAGCTGTTTTTT. This codes for CASSWENEHTGELFF.

The V gene is TRBV19, the J gene TRBJ2-6; 8 bases map to TRBD1. The germline CDR1 and CDR2 sequences are LNHDA and SQIVND (reference sequence). The length of the CDR3 is 17 residues. V shed 9 bases, J shed 3 bases, and the junction held 13 bases outside the gene matches. In DNA form, the CDR3 reads TGTGCCAGCTCTCGTACCGGGACAGGATATGGGGCCAACGTCCTGACTTTC. Translation gives CASSRTGTGYGANVLTF.

This clone was counted only a few times. CDR3 sequence reads: CASSLEGLAGISSYNEQFF. The CDR3 DNA sequence: TGTGCCAGCAGCTTAGAGGGACTAGCGGGAATAAGCTCCTACAATGAGCAGTTCTTC. This chain uses TRBV7-6 with TRBJ2-1; TRBD2 matches 13 bases. There are 19 residues in the CDR3. CDR1 is SGHVS, CDR2 FNYEAQ, per germline. V shed 1 base, J shed 0 bases, and the junction held 6 bases outside the gene matches.

This clone was observed a handful of times. Other nucleotide sequences from this sample produce the same CDR3. The chain recombines TRBV15 with TRBJ2-6; tentatively, D is TRBD2 (6 bases). Trimming shortened V by 0 bases and J by 1 base, and 7 bases separated the two germline ends. Germline lookup yields CDR1 LNHNV and CDR2 YYDKDF (reference sequence). The CDR3 consists of 16 residues. The CDR3 DNA follows: TGTGCCACCAGCAGAGATCGGGGGTCTGGGGCCAACGTCCTGACTTTC. This gives the protein CATSRDRGSGANVLTF. Combining the CDR3 with reference TRBV15 and TRBJ2-6 gives the whole variable domain DAMVIQNPRYQVTQFGKPVTLSCSQTLNHNVMYWYQQKSSQAPKLLFHYYDKDFNNEADTPDNFQSRRPNTSFCFLDIRSPGLGDTAMYLCATSRDRGSGANVLTFGAGSRLTVL.

This chain uses TRBV5-1 with TRBJ1-5, with D perhaps matching TRBD1 (5 bases). Germline V lookup: CDR1 SGHRS, CDR2 YFSETQ. The CDR3 spans 14 residues. V gave up 0 bases and J gave up 9 bases, with 13 bases separating them. The CDR3 nucleotides are TGCGCCAGCAGCTTGGACGACAGTGCAGGGCCCCAGCATTTT. Protein product: CASSLDDSAGPQHF. The full variable domain, its missing parts supplied by reference TRBV5-1 and TRBJ1-5, is KAGVTQTPRYLIKTRGQQVTLSCSPISGHRSVSWYQQTPGQGLQFLFEYFSETQRNKGNFPGRFSGRQFSNSRSEMNVSTLELGDSALYLCASSLDDSAGPQHFGDGTRLSIL.

In its sample, this clone was seen a few times. This chain links TRBV2 with TRBJ1-2; TRBD1 agrees at 9 bases. Germline assignment: CDR1 SNHLY and CDR2 FYNNEI. The CDR3 has 14 amino acids. V shed 8 bases, J shed 8 bases, and the junction held 12 bases outside the gene matches. The CDR3 is CASATTTGGRGYTF. In DNA form, the CDR3 reads TGTGCCAGCGCTACAACAACAGGGGGCAGAGGCTACACCTTC.

The chain couples TRBV6-5 to TRBJ1-2; D is uncertain. The CDR3 sequence is 12 residues long. With 5 bases removed from V and 5 bases from J, the gap between germline ends came to 9 bases. Per the germline V gene, CDR1 is MNHEY and CDR2 is SVGAGI. CDR3 DNA sequence: TGTGCCAGCAGTCCGGGGTGGTATGGCTACACCTTC. Translated: CASSPGWYGYTF.